Each of the 30 T cell receptor beta chains below was sequenced from the same sample in a study of CD8 T cells in ankylosing spondylitis. Overall study findings and caveats: What appeared characteristic of ankylosing spondylitis blood was a TCR beta motif of 7 or 8 highly homologous variants.

MiXCR, run by TCRdb on the 5' RACE reads, gives a single entry per CDR3 protein. The sample comprises around 770,000 distinct CDR3 sequences, around a fifth of which are singletons, and 15% to 20% rests with the top ten. These receptors' targets are unknown. The sequencing sample was made of blood, either unsorted or a sorted T cell fraction (not recorded which). The origin of the receptors is a male donor with ankylosing spondylitis.

This chain uses TRBV28 with TRBJ2-7; D ambiguous. The CDR3 is 11 residues long. With 8 bases removed from V and 5 bases from J, the gap between germline ends came to 10 bases. Germline CDR1 reads MDHEN; CDR2 reads SYDVKM. The CDR3 here is CASSTTDEQYF. The CDR3 DNA reads as TGTGCCAGCTCAACAACAGACGAGCAGTACTTC.

The chain has TRBV29-1 and TRBJ2-2; 7 bases line up with TRBD1. CDR3 length equals 12 residues. Trimming removed 7 bases from V and 4 bases from J; junction bases left unmatched: 3. Germline V gene data show CDR1 as SQVTM and CDR2 as ANQGSEA. CDR3 amino acids: CSARDSTGELFF. In nucleotides, the CDR3 is TGCAGCGCCCGGGACAGCACCGGGGAGCTGTTTTTT.

The CDR3 spells CASKPPGLAHTDTQYF. The CDR3 nucleotides read TGTGCCAGCAAACCCCCTGGGCTAGCGCATACAGATACGCAGTATTTT. The chain joins TRBV2 to TRBJ2-3; TRBD2 is a possible D gene (6 bases). This CDR3 is 16 amino acids long. Germline CDR1 and CDR2: SNHLY and FYNNEI. The germline V and J ends were trimmed by 7 bases and 3 bases, with 20 bases remaining between them.

This rearrangement joins TRBV29-1 to TRBJ2-1; no firm D call. This CDR3 spans 16 amino acids. Germline CDR1 reads SQVTM; CDR2 reads ANQGSEA. The ends were cut back, 7 bases at V and 2 bases at J, with 21 bases in the middle. The CDR3 coding sequence is TGCAGCGCCGCCAGCCCAGAACGACCCGCCTACAATGAGCAGTTCTTC. Encoded protein: CSAASPERPAYNEQFF.

The V gene is TRBV10-3, the J gene TRBJ2-7; D call uncertain. Germline CDR1 ENHRY, CDR2 SYGVKD. Trimming took 0 bases from V and 6 from J, leaving 12 bases between them. The CDR3 runs to 14 residues. This chain's CDR3 is CAISESIGAAEQYF. The CDR3 DNA sequence: TGTGCCATCAGTGAGTCAATAGGAGCAGCCGAGCAGTACTTC.

This clonotype was seen more than once but under ten times. This sequence joins TRBV25-1 and TRBJ1-1; D is uncertain. Germline V lookup: CDR1 MGHDK, CDR2 SYGVNS. The CDR3 has 15 residues. Trimming took 3 bases from V and 5 from J, leaving 16 bases between them. Written as DNA, the CDR3 is TGTGCCAGCAGTGATTCAGTTGGGCAGAGTACTGAAGCTTTCTTT. Protein sequence: CASSDSVGQSTEAFF.

This chain uses TRBV19 with TRBJ2-7; TRBD2 might be the D (5 bases). The CDR3 totals 15 residues. Germline V gives CDR1 LNHDA, CDR2 SQIVND (reference sequence). V dropped 0 bases and J dropped 3 bases, with 12 bases sitting between them. CDR3 sequence reads: CASSIDTAGDYEQYF. The CDR3 DNA follows: TGTGCCAGTAGTATAGATACAGCCGGGGACTACGAGCAGTACTTC.

The chain is built from TRBV4-2 and TRBJ2-1, with TRBD1 identical over 9 bases. CDR3 size: 15 residues. Germline CDR1 LGHNA, CDR2 YNFKEQ. V was clipped by 4 bases and J by 7 bases; unmatched bases: 8. CDR3 nucleotide sequence: TGTGCCAGCAGCCCGGCCGGGACAGGGTCGAATGAGCAGTTCTTC. Residues: CASSPAGTGSNEQFF.

This clonotype was counted a few times. The V call is TRBV6-5, the J call TRBJ1-1; D remains unclear. The CDR3 runs 14 residues. From germline, CDR1 is MNHEY and CDR2 SVGAGI. Trimming removed 2 bases at V and 4 bases at J, with 11 bases between. The CDR3 region is CASSYERTVTEAFF. In nucleotides, the CDR3 is TGTGCCAGCAGTTACGAGAGAACGGTCACTGAAGCTTTCTTT.

J is TRBJ1-1 and V is TRBV11-2, with a weak D call TRBD1 (5 bases). V dropped 1 base and J dropped 0 bases, with 15 bases sitting between them. This CDR3 spans 17 amino acids. In germline, CDR1 is SGHAT, CDR2 FQNNGV. The CDR3 DNA reads TGTGCCAGCAGCTTAGCCCCCCGAGGGGCTCTGAACACTGAAGCTTTCTTT. This sequence encodes CASSLAPRGALNTEAFF. Combining the CDR3 with reference TRBV11-2 and TRBJ1-1 gives the whole variable domain EAGVAQSPRYKIIEKRQSVAFWCNPISGHATLYWYQQILGQGPKLLIQFQNNGVVDDSQLPKDRFSAERLKGVDSTLKIQPAKLEDSAVYLCASSLAPRGALNTEAFFGQGTRLTVV.

J is TRBJ1-2 and V is TRBV12-3 or TRBV12-4; 10 positions agree with TRBD1. CDR3 length: 17 residues. The V gene end was trimmed by 6 bases and the J gene end by 8 bases; junction bases not matched to a gene: 18. CDR3 sequence: CASSRDRGPTLFLGYTF. For the CDR3, the DNA is TGTGCCAGCAGCCGGGACAGGGGTCCAACCCTGTTTTTAGGCTACACCTTC.

This rearrangement joins TRBV15 to TRBJ2-1, with D tentatively TRBD2 (6 bases). Trimming took off 1 base at V and 7 bases at J, with 20 bases between the two ends. The CDR3 totals 17 residues. Germline V gives CDR1 LNHNV, CDR2 YYDKDF (reference sequence). The CDR3 DNA is TGTGCCACCAGCAGAGTATTTGGGACTTCCACCAGTAATGAGCAGTTCTTC. Residues: CATSRVFGTSTSNEQFF.

For the CDR3, the DNA is TGTGCCACTTCTAGCGGGGGGACACCCCAAGAGACCCAGTACTTC. Translation gives CATSSGGTPQETQYF. The chain recombines TRBV3-1 with TRBJ2-5, with 11 bases matching TRBD2. The CDR3 runs to 15 residues. Germline-derived CDR1 and CDR2 are LGHDT and YNNKEL (reference sequence). Losses at the gene ends were 10 bases for V and 1 base for J; bases not matched to a gene: 8.

V usage is TRBV10-3 and J usage is TRBJ2-7; D possibly matches TRBD1 or TRBD2 (5 bases each). The CDR3 runs to 14 residues. CDR1 and CDR2 from the germline V gene are ENHRY and SYGVKD. V lost 6 bases to trimming and J lost 0 bases, with 12 bases between them. CDR3 nucleotide sequence: TGTGCCATCAGCGCATCAGGGAGCTCCTACGAGCAGTACTTC. Translating gives CAISASGSSYEQYF.

The V and J genes are TRBV4-3 and TRBJ1-1; TRBD1 might be the D (5 bases). CDR1 and CDR2 from the germline V gene are LGHNA and YSLEER. V was clipped by 1 base and J by 7 bases, with 13 bases between them. The CDR3 consists of 14 residues. Written as DNA, the CDR3 is TGCGCCAGCAGCCAAGTGGAGAGGGGTGGTGAAGCTTTCTTT. Protein: CASSQVERGGEAFF.

The rearrangement joins TRBV2 to TRBJ2-1; maybe TRBD1 (6 bases). Looked up from germline, CDR1 is SNHLY and CDR2 is FYNNEI. V lost 7 bases, J lost 5 bases, and 15 bases lay in between. The CDR3 has 14 residues. CDR3 residues: CASKFRDKDNEQFF. In nucleotides, the CDR3 is TGTGCCAGCAAATTCCGGGACAAGGACAATGAGCAGTTCTTC. Drawing the rest from reference TRBV2 and TRBJ2-1, the complete variable domain is EPEVTQTPSHQVTQMGQEVILRCVPISNHLYFYWYRQILGQKVEFLVSFYNNEISEKSEIFDDQFSVERPDGSNFTLKIRSTKLEDSAMYFCASKFRDKDNEQFFGPGTRLTVL.

This clonotype was seen only a few times. V usage is TRBV29-1 and J usage is TRBJ1-1; TRBD1 matches at 10 bases. With 8 bases clipped from V and 4 bases from J, the junction kept 4 bases outside the gene matches. Germline CDR1 is SQVTM and CDR2 is ANQGSEA. The CDR3 totals 12 residues. CDR3 sequence (DNA): TGCAGCTTCGGACAGGGGGGCACTGAAGCTTTCTTT. It encodes CSFGQGGTEAFF.

This clonotype appeared a few times. The chain combines TRBV13 with TRBJ1-2, with D unclear. The CDR3 length is 15 residues. V shed 5 bases and J shed 4 bases, with 17 bases lying between them. CDR1 is PRHDT, CDR2 FYEKMQ, per germline (reference sequence). The CDR3 DNA reads as TGTGCCAGCAGCCGACGGAGCCTCCTGAGCTATGGCTACACCTTC. Translated: CASSRRSLLSYGYTF.

V usage is TRBV5-1 and J usage is TRBJ1-1; 7 nucleotides align to TRBD1. CDR1 SGHRS and CDR2 YFSETQ come from the germline V gene. This CDR3 spans 15 amino acids. J lost 5 bases, V lost 0 bases, and 7 bases had no gene match. CDR3 DNA sequence: TGCGCCAGCAGCTTGGGAGGACAGGTCCAGACTGAAGCTTTCTTT. It is translated as CASSLGGQVQTEAFF.

This clonotype came up a few times. The chain couples TRBV4-1 to TRBJ2-1, with a possible D match to TRBD2 (6 bases). The CDR3 consists of 16 residues. V was cut by 1 base and J by 7 bases, with 17 bases left in between. Germline loops: CDR1 MGHRA, CDR2 YSYEKL. CDR3 sequence reads: CASSQAGTLRQNEQFF. CDR3 sequence (DNA): TGCGCCAGCAGCCAAGCCGGGACTCTTCGACAGAATGAGCAGTTCTTC.

CDR3 DNA sequence: TGTGCCAGCAGCCCAGGGGTGGGACCACCGACTGAAGCTTTCTTT. Its translation is CASSPGVGPPTEAFF. V and J are TRBV7-9 and TRBJ1-1; D is possibly TRBD1 (6 bases). Germline CDR1 and CDR2: SEHNR and FQNEAQ (reference sequence). The CDR3 runs 15 residues. Trimming took off 5 bases at V and 5 bases at J, with 18 bases between the two ends. The variable domain in full, completed from reference TRBV7-9 and TRBJ1-1, reads DTGVSQNPRHKITKRGQNVTFRCDPISEHNRLYWYRQTLGQGPEFLTYFQNEAQLEKSRLLSDRFSAERPKGSFSTLEIQRTEQGDSAMYLCASSPGVGPPTEAFFGQGTRLTVV.

In the case of this clonotype: A much more abundant neighbour one base away suggests this may be a read error. V and J are TRBV4-1 and TRBJ2-7; 8 bases are a match to TRBD1. Germline V gene lookup returns CDR1 MGHRA and CDR2 YSYEKL. This CDR3 has 15 amino acids. The V segment lost 6 bases and the J segment 0 bases; nucleotides outside the gene matches: 7. The CDR3, as DNA: TGCGCCAGCAGACGAGGGACAGGAGACTCCTACGAGCAGTACTTC. This gives the protein CASRRGTGDSYEQYF.

V and J are TRBV5-1 and TRBJ1-1, with D perhaps matching TRBD1 (6 bases). The V end was cut by 3 bases, the J end by 1 base, with 16 bases between. Germline V gene lookup returns CDR1 SGHRS and CDR2 YFSETQ. This CDR3 region has 16 residues. CDR3 in DNA: TGCGCCAGCAGCTACGGACAGCCGAGGTGGAACACTGAAGCTTTCTTT. The encoded protein is CASSYGQPRWNTEAFF.

This clonotype was recorded many times. The CDR3 sequence: CAGSGTLEGEQYF. The CDR3 nucleotides read TGTGCCGGTTCCGGGACCCTCGAAGGAGAGCAGTACTTC. The chain joins TRBV6-1 to TRBJ2-7; D is perhaps TRBD1 or TRBD2 (5 bases each). CDR3 length: 13 residues. Germline CDR1 and CDR2: MNHNS and SASEGT. V was cut by 11 bases and J by 7 bases, with 21 bases left in between.

This clonotype appeared many times. The germline gene is not matched at one end of the junction; a read error may be the cause. The chain employs TRBV12-3 or TRBV12-4 and TRBJ1-1, with 8 bases fitting TRBD1. The CDR3 totals 17 residues. CDR3 amino acids: CASSFWGQVNKNAEAFF. The DNA of the CDR3 is TGTGCCAGCAGTTTTTGGGGACAGGTGAATAAGAACGCTGAAGCTTTCTTT.

This clonotype was counted only a few times. This chain joins TRBV5-1 and TRBJ1-1, with D perhaps matching TRBD1 (6 bases). The CDR3 is 15 amino acids. Germline CDR1 reads SGHRS; CDR2 reads YFSETQ. The V end lost 3 bases, the J end lost 5 bases, and 17 bases lay between the germline ends. CDR3 DNA sequence: TGCGCCAGCAGCTCCCGGGGGGCGGTCTGGACTGAAGCTTTCTTT. This encodes CASSSRGAVWTEAFF.

The chain carries TRBV18 and TRBJ1-5; D is unresolved. Trimming shortened V by 5 bases and J by 3 bases, and 8 bases separated the two germline ends. This CDR3 has 13 residues. Germline V gene data show CDR1 as KGHSH and CDR2 as LQKENI. The CDR3 is CASSTQYNQPQHF. CDR3 coding DNA: TGTGCCAGCTCAACTCAGTACAATCAGCCCCAGCATTTT.

This chain uses TRBV12-3 or TRBV12-4 with TRBJ1-2; 7 bases match TRBD1. The CDR3 length is 15 residues. The V segment lost 1 base and the J segment 2 bases; nucleotides outside the gene matches: 4. Here the CDR3 reads CASSLETGRNYGYTF. The CDR3 DNA is TGTGCCAGCAGTTTAGAGACAGGGCGGAACTATGGCTACACCTTC.

This chain joins TRBV4-3 and TRBJ1-5, with D uncertain. The length of the CDR3 is 15 residues. V was pared by 0 bases and J by 7 bases, with 13 bases between. Germline values: CDR1 LGHNA, CDR2 YSLEER. CDR3 coding DNA: TGCGCCAGCAGCCAAGATCGCGGGGAGGAACAGCCCCAGCATTTT. Its protein product is CASSQDRGEEQPQHF.

The chain carries TRBV20-1 and TRBJ2-3, with 10 positions matching TRBD2. The germline gives CDR1 DFQATT, CDR2 SNEGSKA (reference sequence). The CDR3 covers 18 residues. Losses at the gene ends were 3 bases for V and 8 bases for J; bases not matched to a gene: 20. CDR3 bases: TGCAGTGCTAGTAGTTCGGCTAGCGGGGGTTTGGGTGCACGTACGCAGTATTTT. Amino acid sequence: CSASSSASGGLGARTQYF.